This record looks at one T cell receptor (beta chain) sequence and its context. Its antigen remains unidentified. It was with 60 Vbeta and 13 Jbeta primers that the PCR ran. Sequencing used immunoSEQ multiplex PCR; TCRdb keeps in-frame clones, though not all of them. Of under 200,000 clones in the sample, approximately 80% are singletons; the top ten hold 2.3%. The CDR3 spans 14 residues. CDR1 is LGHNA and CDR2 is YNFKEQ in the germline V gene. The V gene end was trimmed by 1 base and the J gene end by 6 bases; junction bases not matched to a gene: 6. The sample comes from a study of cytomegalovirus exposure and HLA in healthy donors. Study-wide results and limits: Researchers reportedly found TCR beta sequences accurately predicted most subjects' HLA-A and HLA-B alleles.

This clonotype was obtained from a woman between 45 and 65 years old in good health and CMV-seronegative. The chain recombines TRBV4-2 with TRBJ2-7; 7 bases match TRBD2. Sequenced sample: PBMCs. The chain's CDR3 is CASSQGAGVAEQYF. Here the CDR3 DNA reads TGTGCCAGCAGCCAAGGGGCGGGAGTAGCCGAGCAGTACTTC.